This T cell receptor beta chain is from a study of Ad26.COV2.S vaccination and SARS-CoV-2 variants. Data came from immunoSEQ multiplex PCR; TCRdb stores just in-frame clones and leaves some out. The top ten clones hold roughly 13% of a sample with about 480,000 clones, approximately 90% of them seen once. Treatment noted: around 19 received Ad26.COV2.S at low or high dose, single or two shots; a few received placebo; per-sample allocation not given. Each sample was drawn 63 days after the first injection (of vaccine or placebo). In germline, CDR1 is SGDLS, CDR2 YYNGEE. V lost 7 bases and J lost 4, with 14 bases in between. This CDR3 spans 14 amino acids.

The source was peripheral blood, collected in a trial of Ad26.COV2.S vaccine versus placebo. The rearrangement joins TRBV9 to TRBJ2-2; D might be TRBD2 (5 bases). The TCR was taken from a person aged 18-60 years who received the Ad26.COV2.S COVID-19 vaccine or a placebo. The CDR3 DNA sequence: TGTGCCAGCCGGGCGGGTTGGGGCACCGGGGAGCTGTTTTTT. This sequence encodes CASRAGWGTGELFF.